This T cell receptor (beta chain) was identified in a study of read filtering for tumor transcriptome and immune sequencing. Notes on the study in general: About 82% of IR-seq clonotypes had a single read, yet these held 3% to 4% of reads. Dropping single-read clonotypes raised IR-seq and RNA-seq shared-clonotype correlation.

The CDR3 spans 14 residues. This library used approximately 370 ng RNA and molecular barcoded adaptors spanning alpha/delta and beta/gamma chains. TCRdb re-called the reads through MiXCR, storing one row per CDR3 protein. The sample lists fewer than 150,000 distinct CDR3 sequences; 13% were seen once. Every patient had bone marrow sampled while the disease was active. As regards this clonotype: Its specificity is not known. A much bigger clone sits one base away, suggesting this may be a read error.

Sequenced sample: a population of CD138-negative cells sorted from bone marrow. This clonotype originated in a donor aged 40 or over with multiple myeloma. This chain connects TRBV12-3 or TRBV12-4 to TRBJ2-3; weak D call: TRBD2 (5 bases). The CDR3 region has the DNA TGTGCCAGCAGTTTAGCTCCCGGGGTAGATACGCCGTATTTT. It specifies CASSLAPGVDTPYF.